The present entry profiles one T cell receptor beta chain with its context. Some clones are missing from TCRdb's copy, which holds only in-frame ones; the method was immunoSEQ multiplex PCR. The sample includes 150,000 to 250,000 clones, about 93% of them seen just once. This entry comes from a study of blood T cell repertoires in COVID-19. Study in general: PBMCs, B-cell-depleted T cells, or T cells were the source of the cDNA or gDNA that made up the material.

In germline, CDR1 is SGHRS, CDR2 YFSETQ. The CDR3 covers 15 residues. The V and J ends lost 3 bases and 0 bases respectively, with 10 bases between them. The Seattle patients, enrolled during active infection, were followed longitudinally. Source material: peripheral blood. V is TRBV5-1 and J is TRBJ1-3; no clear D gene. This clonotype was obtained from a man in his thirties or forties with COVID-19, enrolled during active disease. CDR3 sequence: CASSSEAYSGNTIYF. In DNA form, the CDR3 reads TGCGCCAGCAGCTCGGAGGCCTACTCTGGAAACACCATATATTTT.